This TCR beta chain stems from a study of blood T cells in healthy people across ages. Notes on the study in general: Diversity estimated from one million T cells was considered an underestimate.

Healthy Caucasian individuals from Russia aged about 6 to 90 served as donors. Together with a sample-barcoded 5' primer, a J-beta primer mix was included in a second PCR lasting roughly 6 to 12 cycles. One entry per CDR3 protein, called by TCRdb with MiXCR from the 5' RACE reads. Of hundreds of thousands of distinct CDR3 sequences in the sample, around 21% were seen once. This clonotype was picked up a small number of times. Antigen specificity is unknown. The CDR3 is 15 amino acids. The V and J ends lost 3 bases and 2 bases respectively, with 8 bases between them. CDR1 MDHEN and CDR2 SYDVKM come from the germline V gene.

The chain is built from TRBV28 and TRBJ2-6; D possibly uses TRBD1 or TRBD2 (5 bases each). Material for sequencing was blood. This TCR was recovered from a man between 65 and 85 years old in good health. This chain's CDR3 is CASSFGGPGANVLTF. The CDR3 DNA reads as TGTGCCAGCAGTTTTGGGGGACCTGGGGCCAACGTCCTGACTTTC.